The 14 T cell receptor beta chains below come from one sample, sequenced in a study of vaccination and CD4 T cells after COVID-19. Sequenced with the Oncomine TCR Beta short-read assay was DNA taken from cultured CD4+ T cells. TCRdb recomputed calls from the PCR reads with MiXCR, one row per CDR3 protein. This sample carries over 9,500 distinct CDR3 sequences, less than 35% of them seen once, and the ten largest clones take around a quarter. These receptors have no known antigen. Treatment reported: approximately 11-day PBMC culture with coronavirus spike peptide pools or control peptides (ViraFEST assay). Sequenced: cultured CD4+ T cells from blood. The receptors here all came from a human donor with COVID-19.

This clonotype is medium-sized in the sample. The V gene is TRBV15, the J gene TRBJ1-5; the match to TRBD1 covers 12 bases. V lost 3 bases to trimming and J lost 4 bases; unmatched junction nucleotides: 4. Germline V gene sequence: CDR1 LNHNV, CDR2 YYDKDF (reference sequence). CDR3 length equals 16 residues. The CDR3 spells CATSREGQGANQPQHF. CDR3 nucleotides: TGTGCCACCAGCAGGGAGGGACAGGGGGCAAATCAGCCCCAGCATTTT.

This clonotype occurred a few times. V usage is TRBV7-2 and J usage is TRBJ1-2; no clear D gene. The CDR3 consists of 11 residues. Trimming took 2 bases from V and 8 from J, leaving 6 bases between them. Germline values: CDR1 SGHTA, CDR2 FQGNSA. CDR3 coding DNA: TGTGCCAGCAGCTTATCGGGGGGCTACACCTTC. It specifies CASSLSGGYTF.

In this sample, this clonotype turned up a few times. This sequence joins TRBV4-2 and TRBJ2-5; TRBD2 aligns across 8 bases. Germline V CDR1 and CDR2: LGHNA, YNFKEQ. With V trimmed by 1 base and J by 1 base, 2 bases remained unmatched. This CDR3 spans 15 amino acids. In DNA form, the CDR3 reads TGTGCCAGCAGCCAAGTTAGCGGGACCCAAGAGACCCAGTACTTC. This translates into CASSQVSGTQETQYF.

The chain couples TRBV18 to TRBJ2-3; no definite D call. There are 14 residues in the CDR3. Germline values: CDR1 KGHSH, CDR2 LQKENI. V was shortened by 3 bases and J by 8 bases, with 15 bases between the two germline ends. The CDR3, as DNA: TGTGCCAGCTCACCTCTTGACGTAGCTAGTACGCAGTATTTT. It is translated as CASSPLDVASTQYF.

This clonotype showed up just a few times. The CDR3 region has the DNA TGTGCCAGTAGTGGAGGACAGGGTTACACCGGGGAGCTGTTTTTT. Translation gives CASSGGQGYTGELFF. This chain joins TRBV19 and TRBJ2-2; the match to TRBD1 covers 8 bases. From germline, CDR1 is LNHDA and CDR2 SQIVND (reference sequence). The J segment lost 3 bases and the V segment lost 5 bases, leaving 5 bases of the junction unmatched. The CDR3 loop spans 15 amino acids.

V gene TRBV24-1 combines with J gene TRBJ2-2, with 7 bases lining up with TRBD1. V shed 3 bases and J 1 base; nucleotides not matched to a gene: 4. The length of the CDR3 is 16 residues. The germline gives CDR1 KGHDR, CDR2 SFDVKD. The CDR3 DNA is TGTGCCACCAGTGATGCGAGACAGGGGAACACCGGGGAGCTGTTTTTT. Its protein product is CATSDARQGNTGELFF.

This clonotype counts as medium-sized. The chain couples TRBV7-2 to TRBJ2-2, with no clear D. The length of the CDR3 is 14 residues. Trimming took off 2 bases at V and 1 base at J, with 5 bases between the two ends. CDR1 SGHTA and CDR2 FQGNSA come from the germline V gene. CDR3 sequence: CASSLLLNTGELFF. The CDR3 nucleotides read TGTGCCAGCAGCTTATTATTGAACACCGGGGAGCTGTTTTTT.

This clonotype is judged medium-sized. This chain joins TRBV20-1 and TRBJ1-1, with no clear D. The V and J ends lost 3 bases and 1 base respectively, with 3 bases between them. This CDR3 comprises 11 residues. From germline, CDR1 is DFQATT and CDR2 SNEGSKA (reference sequence). For the CDR3, the DNA is TGCAGTGCTAGGGAGAACACTGAAGCTTTCTTT. This codes for CSARENTEAFF.

The chain has TRBV2 and TRBJ2-7; D is undetermined. V was clipped by 7 bases and J by 7 bases, with 11 bases between them. The CDR3 totals 11 residues. Germline CDR1 and CDR2: SNHLY and FYNNEI. CDR3 sequence: CASTGIGEQYF. The CDR3 DNA is TGTGCCAGCACCGGCATCGGAGAGCAGTACTTC.

J is TRBJ2-1 and V is TRBV5-3; TRBD2 matches 8 bases. TRBV5-3 has ORF status, its function being uncertain. J gave up 6 bases and V 8 bases, and 10 bases lay outside the gene matches. This CDR3 has 14 amino acids. The CDR3 nucleotides are TGTGCCAGCAGCCCACCTACTAGCGGCAATGAGCAGTTCTTC. It yields the protein CASSPPTSGNEQFF.

By its share, this clonotype is medium-sized. This chain links TRBV6-5 with TRBJ1-2, with 10 positions matching TRBD1. Germline assignment: CDR1 MNHEY and CDR2 SVGAGI. The CDR3 length is 15 residues. V was clipped by 4 bases and J by 3 bases; unmatched bases: 5. The CDR3 here is CASSSPGQGHYGYTF. The CDR3 DNA reads TGTGCCAGCAGTTCTCCGGGACAGGGGCACTATGGCTACACCTTC.

This clonotype was seen a few times. This chain connects TRBV6-1 to TRBJ2-5; tentative D call: TRBD1 (8 bases). V lost 6 bases, J lost 6 bases, and 17 bases lay in between. The germline V gene encodes CDR1 MNHNS and CDR2 SASEGT. The CDR3 is 14 residues long. This CDR3 is CASRPDRGGKTQYF. In nucleotides, the CDR3 is TGTGCCAGCAGACCAGACAGGGGAGGGAAGACCCAGTACTTC.

This clonotype was observed a few times. V is TRBV19 and J is TRBJ1-2; D uncertain. Trimming stripped 7 bases from V and 2 bases from J, with 17 bases between. Per the germline V gene, CDR1 is LNHDA and CDR2 is SQIVND (reference sequence). The CDR3 has 15 residues. The CDR3 sequence is CASKGIRVPNYGYTF. The DNA of the CDR3 is TGTGCCAGTAAAGGGATCCGGGTGCCAAACTATGGCTACACCTTC.

This clonotype was seen a handful of times. The chain links TRBV6-1 to TRBJ1-2, with D possibly being TRBD1 (5 bases). Per germline, CDR1 MNHNS and CDR2 SASEGT. This CDR3 is built from 14 residues. V was trimmed by 6 bases and J by 3 bases, leaving 14 bases between them. CDR3: CASSRPGQDYGYTF. The CDR3, as DNA: TGTGCCAGCAGCCGCCCCGGACAAGACTATGGCTACACCTTC.